This T cell receptor beta chain is drawn from a study of T cell responses to AZD1222 COVID-19 vaccine. Regarding the study as a whole: The number of AZD1222 recipients seropositive at baseline was only five to seven.

Method: immunoSEQ multiplex PCR; TCRdb's copy keeps in-frame clones and lacks some. The table has around 150,000 clones, roughly 90% seen once. This clone has just a few counts. Antigen unknown. Trimming stripped 0 bases from V and 2 bases from J, with 11 bases between. The CDR3 is 15 amino acids. Germline CDR1 and CDR2: MNHNS and SASEGT. The sequencing here drew on peripheral blood, taken on day 0 of AZD1222 vaccination. The TCR sequence derives from an adult in good health. This chain uses TRBV6-1 with TRBJ2-7, with unresolved D. The chain's CDR3 is CASSEALGNTYEQYF. As DNA, the CDR3 is TGTGCCAGCAGTGAAGCGTTGGGCAACACCTACGAGCAGTACTTC.